This is a list of T cell receptor beta chains from one sample in a study of blood T cells in healthy people across ages. TCRdb redid the calling of the 5' RACE reads with MiXCR, one entry per CDR3 protein. The sample shows roughly 1.6 million distinct CDR3 sequences, approximately 32% of them seen only once. The specimen sequenced was blood. The origin of the receptors is a woman in her thirties in good health. The CDR3 runs from the conserved cysteine through the conserved F or W. The size of a clone is reported for some rows only, either as once, few or many, or as a class for expanded clones.

V: TRBV6-1; size: few; J: TRBJ2-7; CDR3: CASSERTARTYEQYF
V: TRBV9; size: .; J: TRBJ1-1; CDR3: CASGASRGGYTEAFF
V: TRBV27; size: .; J: TRBJ1-2; CDR3: CASRGSELANYGYTF
V: TRBV6-5; size: once; J: TRBJ1-1; CDR3: CASSYSRTKGDRDTEAFF
V: TRBV2; size: .; J: TRBJ1-2; CDR3: CASRSLGPADGYTF
V: TRBV9; size: .; J: TRBJ2-5; CDR3: CASSGEELGGTQYF
V: TRBV20-1; size: few; J: TRBJ2-7; CDR3: CSARDPRTLSYEQYF
V: TRBV12-3/TRBV12-4; size: .; J: TRBJ1-4; CDR3: CASSYTGGGREKLFF
V: TRBV28; size: .; J: TRBJ1-1; CDR3: CASSFQGARSTEAFF
V: TRBV29-1; size: few; J: TRBJ1-2; CDR3: CSGDRGRYGYTF
V: TRBV30; size: few; J: TRBJ1-2; CDR3: CAWTPGGAGYTF
V: TRBV6-1; size: many; J: TRBJ2-7; CDR3: CASRDNYEQYF
V: TRBV5-6; size: .; J: TRBJ2-3; CDR3: CTSSLAQGITDTQYF
V: TRBV5-1; size: few; J: TRBJ1-1; CDR3: CASSYVTGGNTEAFF
V: TRBV29-1; size: .; J: TRBJ2-3; CDR3: CSVEAVTDTRYF
V: TRBV27; size: few; J: TRBJ2-4; CDR3: CASSLPQGGLQYF
V: TRBV21-1; size: once; J: TRBJ1-4; CDR3: CASPNPPLWSEKLFF
V: TRBV7-9; size: .; J: TRBJ1-2; CDR3: CASSLEGDAANYGYTF
V: TRBV7-9; size: .; J: TRBJ2-7; CDR3: CASSLDSAGVHYEQYF
V: TRBV6-1; size: .; J: TRBJ1-1; CDR3: CASTSTGVGTEAFF
V: TRBV3-1; size: many; J: TRBJ2-3; CDR3: CASSQTLAGVSTQYF
V: TRBV20-1; size: few; J: TRBJ2-4; CDR3: CSARLWQGGDIQYF
V: TRBV27; size: few; J: TRBJ2-3; CDR3: CASSFSRWGTDTQYF
V: TRBV4-1; size: few; J: TRBJ2-4; CDR3: CASSDRGAKNIQYF
V: TRBV24-1; size: .; J: TRBJ2-7; CDR3: CAKTGYEQYF
V: TRBV9; size: few; J: TRBJ1-4; CDR3: CASSVGREEKLFF
V: TRBV20-1; size: few; J: TRBJ1-2; CDR3: CSAPGSGSYGYTF
V: TRBV18; size: .; J: .; CDR3: CASSLGQGANHEQYF
V: TRBV5-1; size: few; J: TRBJ2-3; CDR3: CAPSTGAEDTQYF
V: TRBV3-1; size: few; J: TRBJ2-4; CDR3: CASSPAGVRAKNIQYF
V: TRBV5-1; size: few; J: TRBJ2-1; CDR3: CASSPIGGNGQFF
V: TRBV20-1; size: once; J: TRBJ2-7; CDR3: CSVSRLAGGSYEQYF
V: TRBV9; size: .; J: TRBJ1-1; CDR3: CASSAWTGRNTEAFF
V: TRBV20-1; size: .; J: TRBJ2-1; CDR3: CSASGDGGTSYNEQFF
V: TRBV30; size: .; J: TRBJ1-5; CDR3: CAWSVSVYQPQHF
V: TRBV5-1; size: .; J: TRBJ1-2; CDR3: CASSVVSGQDSAGYTF
V: TRBV12-3/TRBV12-4; size: .; J: TRBJ2-1; CDR3: CASHPLGGNGQFF
V: TRBV20-1; size: few; J: TRBJ2-1; CDR3: CSKSLWGDYNEQFF
V: TRBV6-1; size: .; J: TRBJ2-5; CDR3: CASSDGLAGGQETQYF
V: TRBV25-1; size: .; J: TRBJ2-7; CDR3: CASSEPTGAFHEQYF
V: TRBV9; size: few; J: TRBJ2-6; CDR3: CASSVDSRVFGANVLTF
V: TRBV27; size: few; J: TRBJ2-1; CDR3: CASSTGTRNYNEQFF